This is a list of T cell receptor beta chains from one sample in a study of blood T cell repertoires in COVID-19. The method was immunoSEQ multiplex PCR; TCRdb's version includes in-frame clones alone and lacks a portion of them. The sample gives about 200,000 clones, 84% of which show up once; 5.1% is in the top ten. The sample consisted of peripheral blood. The receptors were sampled from a woman in her 70s with active or convalescent COVID-19. Each CDR3 is given with its conserved first and last residue. The order of the fields is CDR3 DNA, CDR3 protein, clone size, D gene, J gene, V gene. A D gene is named only where the DNA matches it firmly. The size of a clone is reported for some rows only, either as once, few or many, or as a class for expanded clones.

cdr3_nt: TGTGCCAGCAGCCCCAGGGGAGGACTAGTTGAGCAGTTCTTC
cdr3_aa: CASSPRGGLVEQFF
clone_size: -
d_call: -
j_call: TRBJ2-1
v_call: TRBV7-9

cdr3_nt: TGCGCCAGCAGCCAAGAGGGGCCGGGAGTACGGTACAATGAGCAGTTCTTC
cdr3_aa: CASSQEGPGVRYNEQFF
clone_size: -
d_call: -
j_call: TRBJ2-1
v_call: TRBV4-1

cdr3_nt: TGCAGCGTTGCCAGCTCCTACGAGCAGTACTTC
cdr3_aa: CSVASSYEQYF
clone_size: -
d_call: -
j_call: TRBJ2-7
v_call: TRBV29-1

cdr3_nt: TGTGCCAGCAGCTGGGGGGACACCGGGGAGCTGTTTTTT
cdr3_aa: CASSWGDTGELFF
clone_size: -
d_call: -
j_call: TRBJ2-2
v_call: TRBV5-6

cdr3_nt: TGTGCCAGCGGATCGGACAATATCTATGGCTACACCTTC
cdr3_aa: CASGSDNIYGYTF
clone_size: -
d_call: -
j_call: TRBJ1-2
v_call: TRBV3-1/TRBV3-2

cdr3_nt: TGTGCCAGCAGCCAGACAGGGGGGCAGCCCCAGCATTTT
cdr3_aa: CASSQTGGQPQHF
clone_size: -
d_call: TRBD1
j_call: TRBJ1-5
v_call: TRBV27

cdr3_nt: TGTGCCAGCAGTACTTTCCTTGAAACGGACAGGGGATATGGCTACACCTTC
cdr3_aa: CASSTFLETDRGYGYTF
clone_size: -
d_call: TRBD1
j_call: TRBJ1-2
v_call: TRBV4-2

cdr3_nt: TGTGCCAGCAGCCGCCTCGGCAGGGAAGCTAATGAAAAACTGTTTTTT
cdr3_aa: CASSRLGREANEKLFF
clone_size: once
d_call: -
j_call: TRBJ1-4
v_call: TRBV21-1

cdr3_nt: TGTGCCAGTTCCGGGTCTCCGAACACTGAAGCTTTCTTT
cdr3_aa: CASSGSPNTEAFF
clone_size: -
d_call: -
j_call: TRBJ1-1
v_call: TRBV2

cdr3_nt: TGTGCCTGGAGTGTAGGGCGGGACAATGAGCAGTTCTTC
cdr3_aa: CAWSVGRDNEQFF
clone_size: -
d_call: -
j_call: TRBJ2-1
v_call: TRBV30

cdr3_nt: TGTGCCAGTAGTATCCGGCACAGGACCACTGAAGCTTTCTTT
cdr3_aa: CASSIRHRTTEAFF
clone_size: -
d_call: -
j_call: TRBJ1-1
v_call: TRBV19

cdr3_nt: TGTGCCAGCAGCTTAAGCCCCACCCGGGGGGCAAACGAGCAGTACTTC
cdr3_aa: CASSLSPTRGANEQYF
clone_size: -
d_call: -
j_call: TRBJ2-7
v_call: TRBV7-3

cdr3_nt: TGTGCCACCAGTGATTGGATACAGGGGGGCGATACGCAGTATTTT
cdr3_aa: CATSDWIQGGDTQYF
clone_size: -
d_call: TRBD1
j_call: TRBJ2-3
v_call: TRBV24-1

cdr3_nt: TGTGCCAGCAGTTCTCTGGCGGGAGGAGGGGCTGGCACAGATACGCAGTATTTT
cdr3_aa: CASSSLAGGGAGTDTQYF
clone_size: -
d_call: TRBD2
j_call: TRBJ2-3
v_call: TRBV28

cdr3_nt: TGTGCCACCAGCAAGCGGACAGGGAGCACAGATACGCAGTATTTT
cdr3_aa: CATSKRTGSTDTQYF
clone_size: -
d_call: TRBD1
j_call: TRBJ2-3
v_call: TRBV15

cdr3_nt: TGTGCCTGGACCGCGGGAAACACCATATATTTT
cdr3_aa: CAWTAGNTIYF
clone_size: -
d_call: -
j_call: TRBJ1-3
v_call: TRBV30

cdr3_nt: TGTGCCAGCAGCTTAGCCAGAGGGGAGCTGTTTTTT
cdr3_aa: CASSLARGELFF
clone_size: once
d_call: -
j_call: TRBJ2-2
v_call: TRBV7-2

cdr3_nt: TGTGCCAGCAGCTACGGGGGACTAGCGGGGGGCCCCGGGGATACGCAGTATTTT
cdr3_aa: CASSYGGLAGGPGDTQYF
clone_size: -
d_call: TRBD2
j_call: TRBJ2-3
v_call: TRBV7-2

cdr3_nt: TGTGCCAGCAGCTTAGAGGGACTAGCCTACGAGCAGTACTTC
cdr3_aa: CASSLEGLAYEQYF
clone_size: -
d_call: TRBD2
j_call: TRBJ2-7
v_call: TRBV11-2